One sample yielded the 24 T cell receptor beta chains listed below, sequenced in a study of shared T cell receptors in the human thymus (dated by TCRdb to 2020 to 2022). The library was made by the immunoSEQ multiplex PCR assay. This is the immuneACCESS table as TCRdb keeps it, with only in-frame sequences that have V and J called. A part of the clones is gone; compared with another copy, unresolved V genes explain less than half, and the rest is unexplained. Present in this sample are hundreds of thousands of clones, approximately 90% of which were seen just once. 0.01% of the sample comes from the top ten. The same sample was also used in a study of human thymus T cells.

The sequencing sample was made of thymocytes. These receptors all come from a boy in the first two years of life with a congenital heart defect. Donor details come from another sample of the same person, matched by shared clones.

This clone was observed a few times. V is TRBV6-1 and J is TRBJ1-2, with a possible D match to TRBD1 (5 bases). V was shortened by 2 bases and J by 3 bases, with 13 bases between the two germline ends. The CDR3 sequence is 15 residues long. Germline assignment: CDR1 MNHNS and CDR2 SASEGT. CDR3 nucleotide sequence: TGTGCCAGCAGTGAAAAACGGTGGGGGGACTATGGCTACACCTTC. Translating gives CASSEKRWGDYGYTF.

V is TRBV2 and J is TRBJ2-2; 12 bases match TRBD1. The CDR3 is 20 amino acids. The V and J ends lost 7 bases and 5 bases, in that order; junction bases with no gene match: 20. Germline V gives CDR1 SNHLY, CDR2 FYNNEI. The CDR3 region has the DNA TGTGCCAGCACCCCCGGGGACAGGGGGCCGGACTCCCTCGGGACCGGGGAGCTGTTTTTT. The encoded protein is CASTPGDRGPDSLGTGELFF.

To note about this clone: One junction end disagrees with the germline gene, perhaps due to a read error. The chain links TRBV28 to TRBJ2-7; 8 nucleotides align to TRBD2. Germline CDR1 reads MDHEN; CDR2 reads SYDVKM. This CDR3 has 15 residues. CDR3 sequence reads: CASSRRGARRGEQCF. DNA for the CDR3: TGTGCCAGCAGTAGGCGGGGGGCCCGTCGGGGGGAGCAGTGCTTC. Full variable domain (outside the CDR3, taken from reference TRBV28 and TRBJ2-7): DVKVTQSSRYLVKRTGEKVFLECVQDMDHENMFWYRQDPGLGLRLIYFSYDVKMKEKGDIPEGYSVSREKKERFSLILESASTNQTSMYLCASSRRGARRGEQCFGPGTRLTVT.

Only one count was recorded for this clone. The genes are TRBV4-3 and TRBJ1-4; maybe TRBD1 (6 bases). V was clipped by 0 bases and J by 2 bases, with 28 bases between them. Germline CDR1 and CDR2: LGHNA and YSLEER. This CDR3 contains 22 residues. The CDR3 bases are TGCGCCAGCAGCCAAGATGAGGCAGGGGAGAGGGTTAGGACGGCCACTAATGAAAAACTGTTTTTT. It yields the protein CASSQDEAGERVRTATNEKLFF.

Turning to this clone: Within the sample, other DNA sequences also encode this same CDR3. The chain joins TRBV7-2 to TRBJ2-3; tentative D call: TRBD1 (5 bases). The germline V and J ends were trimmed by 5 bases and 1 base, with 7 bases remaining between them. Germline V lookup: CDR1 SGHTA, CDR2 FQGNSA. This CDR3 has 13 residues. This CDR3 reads CASSPRGTDTQYF. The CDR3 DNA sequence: TGTGCCAGCAGCCCCAGGGGCACAGATACGCAGTATTTT.

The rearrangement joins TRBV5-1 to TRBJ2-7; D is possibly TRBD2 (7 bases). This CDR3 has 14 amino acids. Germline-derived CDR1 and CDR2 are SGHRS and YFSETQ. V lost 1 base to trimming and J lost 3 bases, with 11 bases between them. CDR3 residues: CASSLRGALYEQYF. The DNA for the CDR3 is TGCGCCAGCAGCTTGCGGGGGGCTCTCTACGAGCAGTACTTC.

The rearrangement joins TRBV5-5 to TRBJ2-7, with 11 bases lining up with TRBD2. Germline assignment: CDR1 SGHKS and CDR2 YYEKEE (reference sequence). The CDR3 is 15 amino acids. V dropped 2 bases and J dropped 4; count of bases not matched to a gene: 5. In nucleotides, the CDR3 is TGTGCCAGCAGCTTAAATAGCGGGAGGGTATACGAGCAGTACTTC. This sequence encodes CASSLNSGRVYEQYF.

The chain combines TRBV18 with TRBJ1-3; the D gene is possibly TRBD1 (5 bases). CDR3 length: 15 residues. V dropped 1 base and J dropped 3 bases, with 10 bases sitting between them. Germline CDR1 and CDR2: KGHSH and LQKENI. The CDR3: CASSPRTKHGNTIYF. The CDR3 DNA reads TGTGCCAGCTCACCACGGACAAAGCATGGAAACACCATATATTTT.

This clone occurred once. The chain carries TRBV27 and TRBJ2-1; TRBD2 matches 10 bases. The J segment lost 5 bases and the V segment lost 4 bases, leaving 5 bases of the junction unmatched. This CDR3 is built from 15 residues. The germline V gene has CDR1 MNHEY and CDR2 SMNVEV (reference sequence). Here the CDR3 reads CASSYRTSGHNEQFF. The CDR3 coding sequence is TGTGCCAGCAGTTACCGGACTAGCGGTCACAATGAGCAGTTCTTC.

The CDR3 nucleotides read TGTGCTAGTGCCCCCCCAGGGGGCCGCACAGATACGCAGTATTTT. Amino acid sequence: CASAPPGGRTDTQYF. The genes are TRBV12-5 and TRBJ2-3; 8 bases line up with TRBD1. The CDR3 totals 15 residues. Losses at the gene ends were 7 bases for V and 1 base for J; bases not matched to a gene: 7. Per germline, CDR1 LGHNT and CDR2 FRNRAP.

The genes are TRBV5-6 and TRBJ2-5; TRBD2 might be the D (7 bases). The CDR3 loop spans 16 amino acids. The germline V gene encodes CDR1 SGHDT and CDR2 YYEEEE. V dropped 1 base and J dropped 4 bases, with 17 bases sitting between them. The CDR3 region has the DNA TGTGCCAGCAGCTTGTTTGGACAGCGGGGAGGAGAGACCCAGTACTTC. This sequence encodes CASSLFGQRGGETQYF.

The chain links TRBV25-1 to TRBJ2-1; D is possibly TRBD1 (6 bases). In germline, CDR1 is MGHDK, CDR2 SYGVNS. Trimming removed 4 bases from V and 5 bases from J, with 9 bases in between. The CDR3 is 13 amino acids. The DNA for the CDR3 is TGTGCCAGCAGTGCTGGGGGCCACAATGAGCAGTTCTTC. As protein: CASSAGGHNEQFF. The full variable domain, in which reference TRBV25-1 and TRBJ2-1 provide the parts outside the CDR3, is EADIYQTPRYLVIGTGKKITLECSQTMGHDKMYWYQQDPGMELHLIHYSYGVNSTEKGDLSSESTVSRIRTEHFPLTLESARPSHTSQYLCASSAGGHNEQFFGPGTRLTVL.

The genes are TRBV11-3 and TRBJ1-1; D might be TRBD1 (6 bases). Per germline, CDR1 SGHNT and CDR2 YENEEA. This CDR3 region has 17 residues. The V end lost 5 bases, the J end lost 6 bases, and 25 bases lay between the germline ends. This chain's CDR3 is CASSHRGTSPFKAEAFF. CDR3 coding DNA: TGTGCCAGCAGCCATAGGGGGACATCACCCTTTAAAGCTGAAGCTTTCTTT.

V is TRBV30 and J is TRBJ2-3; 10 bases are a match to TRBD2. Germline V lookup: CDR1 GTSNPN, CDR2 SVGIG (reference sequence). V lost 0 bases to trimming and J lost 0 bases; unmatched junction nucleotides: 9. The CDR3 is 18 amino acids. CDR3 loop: CAWSVRGLAKISTDTQYF. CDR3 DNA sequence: TGTGCCTGGAGTGTAAGGGGACTAGCGAAGATTAGCACAGATACGCAGTATTTT.

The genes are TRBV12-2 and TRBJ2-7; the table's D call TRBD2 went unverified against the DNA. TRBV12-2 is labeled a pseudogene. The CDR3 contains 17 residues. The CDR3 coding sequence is TGTGCAAGTCGCTTAGAAGGGACTAGCGGGAGGCGGTACGAGCAGTACTTC. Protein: CASRLEGTSGRRYEQYF.

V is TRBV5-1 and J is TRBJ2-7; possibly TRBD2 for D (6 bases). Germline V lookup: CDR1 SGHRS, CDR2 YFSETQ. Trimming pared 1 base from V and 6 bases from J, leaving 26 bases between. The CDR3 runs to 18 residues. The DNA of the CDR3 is TGCGCCAGCAGCTTGAAACGCCCCAACGGGACTCTCCTCGGCGAGCAGTACTTC. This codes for CASSLKRPNGTLLGEQYF.

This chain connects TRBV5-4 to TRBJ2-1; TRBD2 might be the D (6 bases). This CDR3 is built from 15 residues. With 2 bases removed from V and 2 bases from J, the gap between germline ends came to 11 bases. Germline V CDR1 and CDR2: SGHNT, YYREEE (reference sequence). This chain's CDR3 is CASSFTGEAYNEQFF. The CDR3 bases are TGTGCCAGCAGCTTTACGGGAGAGGCCTACAATGAGCAGTTCTTC. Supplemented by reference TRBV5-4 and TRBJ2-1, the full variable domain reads ETGVTQSPTHLIKTRGQQVTLRCSSQSGHNTVSWYQQALGQGPQFIFQYYREEENGRGNFPPRFSGLQFPNYSSELNVNALELDDSALYLCASSFTGEAYNEQFFGPGTRLTVL.

This chain's CDR3 is CASRNSTASGRNTGELFF. CDR3 sequence (DNA): TGTGCCAGCAGAAACTCCACCGCTAGCGGGAGAAACACCGGGGAGCTGTTTTTT. This chain uses TRBV11-2 with TRBJ2-2; 10 bases fit TRBD2. The CDR3 is 18 residues long. Germline V lookup: CDR1 SGHAT, CDR2 FQNNGV. V dropped 6 bases and J dropped 2; count of bases not matched to a gene: 12. The variable domain in full, completed from reference TRBV11-2 and TRBJ2-2, reads EAGVAQSPRYKIIEKRQSVAFWCNPISGHATLYWYQQILGQGPKLLIQFQNNGVVDDSQLPKDRFSAERLKGVDSTLKIQPAKLEDSAVYLCASRNSTASGRNTGELFFGEGSRLTVL.

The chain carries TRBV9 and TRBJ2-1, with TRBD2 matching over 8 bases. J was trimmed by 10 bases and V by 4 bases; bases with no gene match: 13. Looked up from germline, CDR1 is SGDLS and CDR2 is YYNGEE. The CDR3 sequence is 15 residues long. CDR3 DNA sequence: TGTGCCAGCAGCCCGGGCACTAGCGGCCCCCCGGAGCAGTTCTTC. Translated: CASSPGTSGPPEQFF. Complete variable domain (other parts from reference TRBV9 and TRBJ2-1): DSGVTQTPKHLITATGQRVTLRCSPRSGDLSVYWYQQSLDQGLQFLIQYYNGEERAKGNILERFSAQQFPDLHSELNLSSLELGDSALYFCASSPGTSGPPEQFFGPGTRLTVL.

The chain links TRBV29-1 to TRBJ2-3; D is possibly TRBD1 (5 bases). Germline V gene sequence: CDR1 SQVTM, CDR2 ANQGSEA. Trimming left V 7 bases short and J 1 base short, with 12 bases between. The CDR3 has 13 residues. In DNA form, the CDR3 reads TGCAGCGCAGAGCTCAGGGGCACAGATACGCAGTATTTT. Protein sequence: CSAELRGTDTQYF.

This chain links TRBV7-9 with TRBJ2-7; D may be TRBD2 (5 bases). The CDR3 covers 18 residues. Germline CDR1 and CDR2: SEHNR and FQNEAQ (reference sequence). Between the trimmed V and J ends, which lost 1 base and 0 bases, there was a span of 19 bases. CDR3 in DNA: TGTGCCAGCAGCTTAGGACCCGGGGTGGGCCTCTTCTCCTACGAGCAGTACTTC. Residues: CASSLGPGVGLFSYEQYF. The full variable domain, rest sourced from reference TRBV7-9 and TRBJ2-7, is DTGVSQNPRHKITKRGQNVTFRCDPISEHNRLYWYRQTLGQGPEFLTYFQNEAQLEKSRLLSDRFSAERPKGSFSTLEIQRTEQGDSAMYLCASSLGPGVGLFSYEQYFGPGTRLTVT.

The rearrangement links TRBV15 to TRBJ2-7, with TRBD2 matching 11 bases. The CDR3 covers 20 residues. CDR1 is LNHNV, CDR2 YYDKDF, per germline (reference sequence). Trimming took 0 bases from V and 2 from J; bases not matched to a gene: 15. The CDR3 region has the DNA TGTGCCACCAGCAGAGACCTCGGGACAGGACTTAGCGGGAGGGCCTACGAGCAGTACTTC. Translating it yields CATSRDLGTGLSGRAYEQYF.

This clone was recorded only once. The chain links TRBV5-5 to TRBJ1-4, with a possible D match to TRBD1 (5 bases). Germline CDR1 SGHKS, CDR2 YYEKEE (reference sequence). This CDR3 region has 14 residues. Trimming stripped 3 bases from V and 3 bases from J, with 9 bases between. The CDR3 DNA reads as TGTGCCAGCAGCTCAGGGCTCGCTAATGAAAAACTGTTTTTT. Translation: CASSSGLANEKLFF.

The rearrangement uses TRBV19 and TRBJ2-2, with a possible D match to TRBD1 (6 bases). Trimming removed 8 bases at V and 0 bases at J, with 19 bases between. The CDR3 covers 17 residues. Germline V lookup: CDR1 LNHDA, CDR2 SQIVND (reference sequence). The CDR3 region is CASRRTLGTTNTGELFF. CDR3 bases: TGTGCCAGTCGTCGAACTCTTGGGACAACGAACACCGGGGAGCTGTTTTTT.